The rows below give T cell receptor beta chains drawn from one sample of a study of blood T cells in healthy people across ages. MiXCR, run by TCRdb on the 5' RACE reads, gives a single entry per CDR3 protein. The table records 540,000 or so distinct CDR3 sequences, around 24% of them present only once. These data are also associated with another study on T cells of mothers and their children.

Sequenced sample: blood. These receptors all come from a boy younger than 18 in good health. Both conserved end residues are part of each CDR3. The D gene is left open where the match is weak. Only part of the rows carry a size: once, few, many, or a class if the clone is expanded.

>few|TRBV6-6|TRBD1|TRBJ1-2
CASSLQGANYGYTF
TGTGCCAGCAGTTTACAGGGGGCTAACTATGGCTACACCTTC
>few|TRBV29-1|TRBD1|TRBJ2-1
CSAPGQGNNEQFF
TGCAGCGCCCCGGGACAGGGCAACAATGAGCAGTTCTTC
>NA|TRBV28|NA|TRBJ2-5
CASRQNQETQYF
TGTGCCAGCAGACAGAATCAAGAGACCCAGTACTTC
>NA|TRBV7-8|TRBD2|TRBJ2-5
CASSLGPGTSRKETQYF
TGTGCCAGCAGCTTAGGCCCCGGGACTAGCCGTAAAGAGACCCAGTACTTC
>NA|TRBV4-3|NA|TRBJ2-6
CASSQVRTGSGANVLTF
TGCGCCAGCAGCCAAGTTCGGACGGGGTCTGGGGCCAACGTCCTGACTTTC
>few|TRBV5-1|NA|TRBJ2-3
CASSLEGGSGRDTQYF
TGCGCCAGCAGCTTGGAGGGTGGGAGCGGACGAGATACGCAGTATTTT
>few|TRBV4-3|TRBD1|TRBJ1-1
CASSQGGQGRTEAFF
TGCGCCAGCAGCCAAGGAGGACAGGGAAGGACTGAAGCTTTCTTT
>NA|TRBV15|TRBD1|TRBJ1-1
CATSRPDRGGTEAFF
TGTGCCACCAGCAGGCCTGACAGGGGAGGCACTGAAGCTTTCTTT
>few|TRBV7-2|NA|TRBJ2-5
CASSRRRGQETQYF
TGTGCCAGCAGCCGCCGACGGGGGCAAGAGACCCAGTACTTC
>few|TRBV3-1|NA|TRBJ2-2
CASSQDLLVANTGELFF
TGTGCCAGCAGCCAAGATCTGTTGGTAGCGAACACCGGGGAGCTGTTTTTT
>many|TRBV7-2|NA|TRBJ2-3
CASSPYTDTQYF
TGTGCCAGCAGCCCCTACACAGATACGCAGTATTTT
>NA|TRBV27|NA|TRBJ2-5
CASSQMGPEGQYF
TGTGCCAGCAGTCAGATGGGCCCGGAGGGGCAGTACTTC
>NA|TRBV12-3/TRBV12-4|NA|TRBJ2-7
CASSLSIHEQYF
TGTGCCAGCAGCTTAAGTATCCACGAGCAGTACTTC
>few|TRBV6-2/TRBV6-3|NA|TRBJ1-5
CASSYSGGFSNQPQHF
TGTGCCAGCAGTTACTCAGGAGGGTTTAGCAATCAGCCCCAGCATTTT
>few|TRBV29-1|NA|TRBJ2-7
CSVNREAGSYEQYF
TGCAGCGTTAACAGGGAGGCCGGGTCCTACGAGCAGTACTTC
>NA|TRBV15|NA|TRBJ2-7
CATSEEGTSYEQYF
TGTGCCACCAGCGAAGAGGGTACTTCCTACGAGCAGTACTTC
>NA|TRBV5-4|TRBD2|TRBJ2-5
CASSLVLLAGEETQYF
TGTGCCAGCAGCTTGGTTTTGCTAGCGGGAGAAGAGACCCAGTACTTC
>few|TRBV2|TRBD1|TRBJ2-5
CAGRHPGQGGEETQYF
TGTGCCGGCAGACACCCCGGACAGGGGGGAGAAGAGACCCAGTACTTC
>many|TRBV4-3|TRBD1|TRBJ2-1
CASSPRTGDNEQFF
TGCGCCAGCAGCCCTCGGACAGGGGACAATGAGCAGTTCTTC
>NA|TRBV11-2|NA|TRBJ2-4
CASSSRGLPGDIQYF
TGTGCCAGCAGCTCTCGCGGGCTCCCTGGGGACATTCAGTACTTC
>NA|TRBV7-2|TRBD1|TRBJ1-1
CASSLEAGGNTEAFF
TGTGCCAGCAGCTTAGAGGCAGGGGGGAACACTGAAGCTTTCTTT
>NA|TRBV12-5|TRBD1|TRBJ1-1
CASGLGQGAGEAFF
TGTGCTAGTGGTTTAGGGCAGGGGGCTGGTGAAGCTTTCTTT
>NA|TRBV9|TRBD2|TRBJ2-1
CASSVSGLAVYNEQFF
TGTGCCAGCAGCGTAAGTGGACTAGCGGTATACAATGAGCAGTTCTTC
>few|TRBV30|TRBD1|TRBJ1-2
CAWSPGGYGYTF
TGTGCCTGGAGTCCAGGGGGCTATGGCTACACCTTC
>NA|TRBV29-1|NA|TRBJ1-2
CSVEDEGGYTF
TGCAGCGTTGAAGATGAAGGTGGCTACACCTTC
>few|TRBV5-1|TRBD2|TRBJ2-5
CASSSWTSGSARQTQYF
TGCGCCAGCAGCTCCTGGACTAGCGGGAGCGCCAGACAAACCCAGTACTTC
>few|TRBV6-5|NA|TRBJ2-5
CASSFSSIAQKGTQYF
TGTGCCAGCAGTTTCTCGTCGATAGCGCAGAAAGGGACCCAGTACTTC
>many|TRBV20-1|NA|TRBJ2-5
CSARSSTPEGLETQYF
TGCAGTGCTAGATCCTCAACCCCGGAGGGATTAGAGACCCAGTACTTC
>NA|TRBV29-1|NA|TRBJ2-1
CSVEEQINEQFF
TGCAGCGTTGAGGAGCAGATCAATGAGCAGTTCTTC
>NA|TRBV7-9|NA|TRBJ2-3
CASSGSTGYTDTQYF
TGTGCCAGCAGCGGGTCTACGGGCTACACAGATACGCAGTATTTT
>NA|TRBV4-1|NA|TRBJ2-7
CASSARENYEQYF
TGCGCCAGCAGCGCCCGGGAGAACTACGAGCAGTACTTC